This TCR beta chain was identified during a study of shared clonotypes between healthy human individuals. Original handling: Junction-only immunoSEQ data arrived without quality scores, meaning filtering differed. This table comes from immunoSEQ multiplex PCR, and its TCRdb copy is limited to in-frame clones, with some not included. The V and J calls and clone size come from that table; D and trimming were worked out from the DNA. This repertoire shows over a million clones, around 95% found once; its top ten account for 0.95% to 1.5%. V was clipped by 7 bases and J by 7 bases, with 13 bases between them. The CDR3 length is 12 residues. CDR1 is MDHEN and CDR2 is SYDVKM in the germline V gene.

The sample consisted of naive CD4+ T cells sorted from blood. Indicated subset: CD45RA+ positively selected. The V and J genes are TRBV28 and TRBJ1-1; D might be TRBD1 (5 bases). The receptor comes from a man aged 25-40 years in good health. CDR3 DNA: TGTGCCAGCACCGAACGGGGGGATGAAGCTTTCTTT. Translating gives CASTERGDEAFF. Full variable domain (remainder filled in from reference TRBV28 and TRBJ1-1): DVKVTQSSRYLVKRTGEKVFLECVQDMDHENMFWYRQDPGLGLRLIYFSYDVKMKEKGDIPEGYSVSREKKERFSLILESASTNQTSMYLCASTERGDEAFFGQGTRLTVV.